The 7 T cell receptor beta chains below all came from one sample that was sequenced in a study of monozygotic twins with inflammatory bowel disease. TCRdb derives one entry per CDR3 protein from the 5' RACE reads, leaving out DNA. The listing records 300,000 to 450,000 distinct CDR3 sequences. The sequencing input was blood. The receptor set was obtained from a human donor with ulcerative colitis or Crohn's disease, or a healthy co-twin of an affected twin (not recorded which).

The J gene is TRBJ2-1, the V gene TRBV30; the D gene TCRdb calls, TRBD1, cannot be checked with no DNA. The germline V gene has CDR1 GTSNPN and CDR2 SVGIG (reference sequence). The CDR3 has 13 amino acids. The CDR3 sequence is CAWSAPLNLGQFF.

The V gene is TRBV10-3, the J gene TRBJ2-7; TCRdb reports TRBD1, a call that lacks DNA to check it against. Germline CDR1 and CDR2: ENHRY and SYGVKD. The CDR3 loop spans 15 amino acids. CDR3 in amino acids: CAISESGRAGDEQYF.

V usage is TRBV7-2 and J usage is TRBJ1-1. Germline V gene data show CDR1 as SGHTA and CDR2 as FQGNSA. CDR3 size: 14 residues. The CDR3 loop reads CASSLVDRNTEAFF.

This chain uses TRBV5-6 with TRBJ2-7; as DNA is missing, the TRBD1 call by TCRdb cannot be tested. The CDR3 is 13 amino acids. Germline-derived CDR1 and CDR2 are SGHDT and YYEEEE. CDR3 in amino acids: CASSLPGYYEQYF.

The chain combines TRBV18 with TRBJ2-3. This CDR3 comprises 16 residues. Germline V gene data show CDR1 as KGHSH and CDR2 as LQKENI. CDR3 sequence: CASSPLGLASTDTQYF.

The chain links TRBV4-3 to TRBJ2-6; TCRdb lists TRBD1, though no DNA is available to test this call. The CDR3 has 16 amino acids. Looked up from germline, CDR1 is LGHNA and CDR2 is YSLEER. This CDR3 is CASSGTVNSGANVLTF.

This sequence joins TRBV5-1 and TRBJ2-3. The V gene's germline CDR1 is SGHRS and CDR2 YFSETQ. The CDR3 runs to 15 residues. The CDR3 loop reads CASSRTRGSTDTQYF.